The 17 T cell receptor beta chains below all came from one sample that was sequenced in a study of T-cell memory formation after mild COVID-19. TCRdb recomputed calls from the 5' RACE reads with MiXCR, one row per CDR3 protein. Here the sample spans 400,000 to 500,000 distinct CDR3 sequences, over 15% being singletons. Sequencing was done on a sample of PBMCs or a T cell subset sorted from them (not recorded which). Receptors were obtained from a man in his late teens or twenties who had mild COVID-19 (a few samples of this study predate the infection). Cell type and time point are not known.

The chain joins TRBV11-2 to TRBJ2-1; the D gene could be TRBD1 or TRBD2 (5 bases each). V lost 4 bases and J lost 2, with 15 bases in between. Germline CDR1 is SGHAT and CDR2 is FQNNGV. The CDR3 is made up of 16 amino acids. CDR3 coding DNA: TGTGCCAGCAGCTCCCCGGGACCCACCGCCTACAATGAGCAGTTCTTC. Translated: CASSSPGPTAYNEQFF.

The CDR3 is CASSLGGTSGATDTQYF. In nucleotides, the CDR3 is TGTGCCAGCAGCTTGGGGGGCACTAGCGGCGCCACAGATACGCAGTATTTT. The chain is built from TRBV5-4 and TRBJ2-3, with 8 bases identical to TRBD2. Trimming at V came to 0 bases and at J to 2 bases, leaving 8 bases not matched to a gene. Germline V gives CDR1 SGHNT, CDR2 YYREEE (reference sequence). CDR3 length equals 17 residues.

The CDR3 bases are TGTGCCATCATGGGACTTGAAGCTGATGAGCAGTTCTTC. Its protein is CAIMGLEADEQFF. The chain carries TRBV10-3 and TRBJ2-1, with D perhaps matching TRBD2 (6 bases). Looked up from germline, CDR1 is ENHRY and CDR2 is SYGVKD. Trimming shortened V by 7 bases and J by 8 bases, and 15 bases separated the two germline ends. This CDR3 has 13 amino acids.

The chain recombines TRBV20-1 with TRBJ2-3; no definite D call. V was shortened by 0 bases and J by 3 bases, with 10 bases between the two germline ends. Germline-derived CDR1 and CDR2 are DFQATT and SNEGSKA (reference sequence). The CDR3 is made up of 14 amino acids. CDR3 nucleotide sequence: TGCAGTGCTAGAGATGTCGCAGGAACAGATACGCAGTATTTT. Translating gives CSARDVAGTDTQYF.

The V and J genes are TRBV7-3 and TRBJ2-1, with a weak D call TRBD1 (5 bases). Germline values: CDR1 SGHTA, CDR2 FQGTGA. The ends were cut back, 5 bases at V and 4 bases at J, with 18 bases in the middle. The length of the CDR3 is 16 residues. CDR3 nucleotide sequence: TGTGCCAGCAGCCCCATACAGGTGAAGCTTTACAATGAGCAGTTCTTC. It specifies CASSPIQVKLYNEQFF.

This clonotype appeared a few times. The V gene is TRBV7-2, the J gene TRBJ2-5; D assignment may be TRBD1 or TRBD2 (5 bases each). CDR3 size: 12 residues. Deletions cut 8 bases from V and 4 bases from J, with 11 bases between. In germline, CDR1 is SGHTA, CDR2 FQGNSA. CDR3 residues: CASHGGIETQYF. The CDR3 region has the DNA TGTGCCAGCCATGGGGGAATAGAGACCCAGTACTTC.

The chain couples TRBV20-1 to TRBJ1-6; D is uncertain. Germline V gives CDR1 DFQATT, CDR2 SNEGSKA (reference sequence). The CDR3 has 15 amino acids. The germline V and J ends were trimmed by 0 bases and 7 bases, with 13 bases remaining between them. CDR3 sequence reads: CSARDRTLGNSPLHF. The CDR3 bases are TGCAGTGCTAGAGATAGGACCCTTGGAAATTCACCCCTCCACTTT.

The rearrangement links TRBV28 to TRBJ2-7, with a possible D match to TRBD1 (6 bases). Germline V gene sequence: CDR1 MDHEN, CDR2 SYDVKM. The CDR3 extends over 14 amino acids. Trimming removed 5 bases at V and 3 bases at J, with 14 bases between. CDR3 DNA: TGTGCCAGCAGTCGTCGGGACATCGGCTACGAGCAGTACGTC. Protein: CASSRRDIGYEQYV.

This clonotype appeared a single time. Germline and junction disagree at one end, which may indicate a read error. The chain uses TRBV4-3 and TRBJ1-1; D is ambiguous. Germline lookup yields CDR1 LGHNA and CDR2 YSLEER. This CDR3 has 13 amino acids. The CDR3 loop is CASSQDRNTEDFF. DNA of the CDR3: TGCGCCAGCAGCCAAGATAGGAACACTGAAGATTTCTTT.

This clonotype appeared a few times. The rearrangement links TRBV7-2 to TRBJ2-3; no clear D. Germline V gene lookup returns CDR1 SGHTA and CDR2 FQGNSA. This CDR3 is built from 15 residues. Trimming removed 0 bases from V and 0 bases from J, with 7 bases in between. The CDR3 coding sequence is TGTGCCAGCAGCTTAGCAGTCATGAGCACAGATACGCAGTATTTT. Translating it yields CASSLAVMSTDTQYF.

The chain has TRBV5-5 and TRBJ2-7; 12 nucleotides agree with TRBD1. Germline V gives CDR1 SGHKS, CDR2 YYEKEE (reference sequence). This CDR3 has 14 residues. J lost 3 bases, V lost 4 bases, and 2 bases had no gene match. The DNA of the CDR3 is TGTGCCAGCAGCCGGGACAGGGGGCTCTACGAGCAGTACGTC. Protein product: CASSRDRGLYEQYV.

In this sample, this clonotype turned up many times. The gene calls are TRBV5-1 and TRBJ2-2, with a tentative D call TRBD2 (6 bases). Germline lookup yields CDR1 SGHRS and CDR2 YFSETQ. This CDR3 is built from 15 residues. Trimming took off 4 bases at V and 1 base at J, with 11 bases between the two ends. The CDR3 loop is CASSLEGRNTGELFF. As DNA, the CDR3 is TGCGCCAGCAGCCTGGAGGGCCGGAACACCGGGGAGCTGTTTTTT. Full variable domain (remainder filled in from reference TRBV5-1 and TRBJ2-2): KAGVTQTPRYLIKTRGQQVTLSCSPISGHRSVSWYQQTPGQGLQFLFEYFSETQRNKGNFPGRFSGRQFSNSRSEMNVSTLELGDSALYLCASSLEGRNTGELFFGEGSRLTVL.

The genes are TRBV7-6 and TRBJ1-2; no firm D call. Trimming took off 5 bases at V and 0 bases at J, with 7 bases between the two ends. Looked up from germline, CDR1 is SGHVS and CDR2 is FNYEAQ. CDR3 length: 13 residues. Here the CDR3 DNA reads TGTGCCAGCAGCGTCAGTCCTAACTATGGCTACACCTTC. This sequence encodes CASSVSPNYGYTF.

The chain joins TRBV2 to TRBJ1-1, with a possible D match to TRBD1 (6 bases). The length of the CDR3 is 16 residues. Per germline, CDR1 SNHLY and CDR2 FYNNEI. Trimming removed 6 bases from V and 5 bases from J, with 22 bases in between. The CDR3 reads CASSSVGGLLRTEAFF. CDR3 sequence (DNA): TGTGCCAGCAGCTCTGTAGGGGGACTTCTGAGAACTGAAGCTTTCTTT.

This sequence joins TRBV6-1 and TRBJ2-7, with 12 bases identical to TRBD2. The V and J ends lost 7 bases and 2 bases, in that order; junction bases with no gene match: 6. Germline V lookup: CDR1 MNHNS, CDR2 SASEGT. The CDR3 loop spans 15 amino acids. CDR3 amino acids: CASIELAGGAYEQYV. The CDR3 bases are TGTGCCAGCATCGAACTAGCGGGGGGCGCCTACGAGCAGTACGTC.

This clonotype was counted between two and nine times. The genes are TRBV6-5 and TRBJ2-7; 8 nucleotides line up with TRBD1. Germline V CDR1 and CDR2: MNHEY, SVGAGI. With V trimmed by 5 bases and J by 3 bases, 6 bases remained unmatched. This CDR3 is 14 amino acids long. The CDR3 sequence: CASSVRQGRYEQYV. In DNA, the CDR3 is TGTGCCAGCAGTGTACGACAGGGGCGCTACGAGCAGTACGTC.

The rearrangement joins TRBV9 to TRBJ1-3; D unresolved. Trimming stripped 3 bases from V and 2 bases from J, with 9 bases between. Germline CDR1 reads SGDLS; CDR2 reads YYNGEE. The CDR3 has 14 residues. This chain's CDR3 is CASSASLPGNTIYF. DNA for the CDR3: TGTGCCAGCAGCGCCAGTCTCCCTGGAAACACCATATATTTT.